A selection of T cell receptor beta chains follows, all from one sample in a study of cytomegalovirus exposure and HLA in healthy donors. The table came from immunoSEQ multiplex PCR; TCRdb's copy has only in-frame clones and leaves some out. This sample has more than 75,000 clones, with 80% to 90% found just once. The sample was PBMCs. Every receptor here comes from a woman aged 18-35 years in good health and CMV-seropositive. Both conserved end residues are part of each CDR3. The D gene is left open where the match is weak. Some rows mark clone size as missing; the rest say once, few, many or name a class of expanded clone.

CDR3 protein: CATGQGSSGNTIYF
CDR3 DNA: TGTGCCACCGGACAGGGGAGCTCTGGAAACACCATATATTTT
clone size: .
D gene: TRBD1
V gene: TRBV5-8
J gene: TRBJ1-3

CDR3 protein: CASSQVRGREAFF
CDR3 DNA: TGCGCCAGCAGCCAAGTCCGGGGTAGGGAAGCTTTCTTT
clone size: few
D gene: .
V gene: TRBV4-1
J gene: TRBJ1-1

CDR3 protein: CASSQEPSGGAETQYF
CDR3 DNA: TGCGCCAGCAGCCAAGAGCCTAGCGGGGGGGCCGAGACCCAGTACTTC
clone size: .
D gene: TRBD2
V gene: TRBV4-1
J gene: TRBJ2-5

CDR3 protein: CASTERALQGTAFF
CDR3 DNA: TGTGCCAGCACCGAACGGGCATTACAGGGGACAGCTTTCTTT
clone size: .
D gene: TRBD1
V gene: TRBV7-8
J gene: TRBJ1-1

CDR3 protein: CASSLRGYTIYF
CDR3 DNA: TGTGCCAGCAGCTTACGAGGGTACACCATATATTTT
clone size: .
D gene: .
V gene: TRBV5-8
J gene: TRBJ1-3

CDR3 protein: CASSVLAGYEQYF
CDR3 DNA: TGTGCCAGCTCGGTTTTAGCGGGCTACGAGCAGTACTTC
clone size: .
D gene: TRBD2
V gene: TRBV5-6
J gene: TRBJ2-7

CDR3 protein: CASTSGAGANSPLHF
CDR3 DNA: TGTGCCAGCACTTCTGGGGCGGGGGCTAATTCACCCCTCCACTTT
clone size: .
D gene: .
V gene: TRBV7-6
J gene: TRBJ1-6

CDR3 protein: CASSSSGTTDTQYF
CDR3 DNA: TGTGCCAGCAGCTCGAGCGGGACCACAGATACGCAGTATTTT
clone size: .
D gene: TRBD2
V gene: TRBV7-3
J gene: TRBJ2-3

CDR3 protein: CASSFVGVDQPQHF
CDR3 DNA: TGTGCCAGCAGTTTCGTAGGGGTTGATCAGCCCCAGCATTTT
clone size: .
D gene: .
V gene: TRBV27
J gene: TRBJ1-5

CDR3 protein: CASRLGTGGSGYTF
CDR3 DNA: TGTGCCAGCAGACTGGGGACAGGGGGCTCTGGCTACACCTTC
clone size: .
D gene: TRBD1
V gene: TRBV27
J gene: TRBJ1-2

CDR3 protein: CASSLGVRGHQPQHF
CDR3 DNA: TGTGCCAGCAGCTTAGGCGTCCGGGGACACCAGCCCCAGCATTTT
clone size: .
D gene: .
V gene: TRBV7-8
J gene: TRBJ1-5

CDR3 protein: CASSYDGGSYNEQFF
CDR3 DNA: TGTGCCAGCAGTTACGACGGGGGGTCCTACAATGAGCAGTTCTTC
clone size: .
D gene: TRBD2
V gene: TRBV6-5
J gene: TRBJ2-1

CDR3 protein: CASTGTGKNSPLHF
CDR3 DNA: TGTGCCAGCACCGGGACAGGGAAGAATTCACCCCTCCACTTT
clone size: .
D gene: TRBD1
V gene: TRBV2
J gene: TRBJ1-6

CDR3 protein: CAWTEFHEQFF
CDR3 DNA: TGTGCCTGGACGGAGTTTCATGAGCAGTTCTTC
clone size: .
D gene: .
V gene: TRBV30
J gene: TRBJ2-1

CDR3 protein: CASTLGGDEKLFF
CDR3 DNA: TGTGCCAGCACCCTTGGGGGGGATGAAAAACTGTTTTTT
clone size: .
D gene: .
V gene: TRBV28
J gene: TRBJ1-4

CDR3 protein: CASSIDRGRGPGELFF
CDR3 DNA: TGTGCCAGTAGTATAGATCGAGGCAGGGGGCCCGGGGAGCTGTTTTTT
clone size: .
D gene: TRBD1
V gene: TRBV19
J gene: TRBJ2-2

CDR3 protein: CASRIPSLGYTF
CDR3 DNA: TGTGCCAGCAGAATACCCAGTCTTGGCTACACCTTC
clone size: medium-sized
D gene: .
V gene: TRBV27
J gene: TRBJ1-2

CDR3 protein: CASRARQGFAQPQHF
CDR3 DNA: TGTGCCAGTAGGGCACGGCAGGGCTTCGCTCAGCCCCAGCATTTT
clone size: .
D gene: .
V gene: TRBV19
J gene: TRBJ1-5

CDR3 protein: CASRPGLVQGEQYF
CDR3 DNA: TGTGCCAGCAGACCGGGACTAGTTCAAGGCGAGCAGTACTTC
clone size: .
D gene: TRBD2
V gene: TRBV27
J gene: TRBJ2-7

CDR3 protein: CASSFGTGTYEQYF
CDR3 DNA: TGTGCCAGCAGCTTCGGGACAGGTACCTACGAGCAGTACTTC
clone size: .
D gene: TRBD1
V gene: TRBV5-6
J gene: TRBJ2-7

CDR3 protein: CASSRGAGNQPQHF
CDR3 DNA: TGTGCCAGCAGCCGGGGGGCAGGCAATCAGCCCCAGCATTTT
clone size: .
D gene: .
V gene: TRBV5-4
J gene: TRBJ1-5

CDR3 protein: CASSGWTDVTEAFF
CDR3 DNA: TGTGCCAGCAGTGGTTGGACAGATGTCACTGAAGCTTTCTTT
clone size: .
D gene: .
V gene: TRBV2
J gene: TRBJ1-1

CDR3 protein: CASSGGGGTEAFF
CDR3 DNA: TGTGCCAGCTCAGGGGGCGGGGGCACTGAAGCTTTCTTT
clone size: .
D gene: TRBD1
V gene: TRBV19
J gene: TRBJ1-1

CDR3 protein: CATSRTDGTDTQYF
CDR3 DNA: TGTGCCACCAGCAGGACAGATGGAACAGATACGCAGTATTTT
clone size: .
D gene: .
V gene: TRBV15
J gene: TRBJ2-3

CDR3 protein: CASTGTGRSGNTIYF
CDR3 DNA: TGTGCCAGCACCGGGACAGGCCGCTCTGGAAACACCATATATTTT
clone size: .
D gene: TRBD1
V gene: TRBV7-9
J gene: TRBJ1-3

CDR3 protein: CASSLFSLVVGNEQFF
CDR3 DNA: TGTGCCAGCAGCTTATTTTCACTAGTCGTGGGCAATGAGCAGTTCTTC
clone size: .
D gene: .
V gene: TRBV7-8
J gene: TRBJ2-1

CDR3 protein: CASSVHRTGGGEKLFF
CDR3 DNA: TGCGCCAGCAGCGTACATAGGACAGGGGGAGGCGAAAAACTGTTTTTT
clone size: .
D gene: TRBD1
V gene: TRBV4-1
J gene: TRBJ1-4

CDR3 protein: CASSDWTSGGGTGELFF
CDR3 DNA: TGTGCCAGCAGTGACTGGACTAGCGGGGGAGGAACCGGGGAGCTGTTTTTT
clone size: .
D gene: TRBD2
V gene: TRBV6-4
J gene: TRBJ2-2

CDR3 protein: CASSLSGRGTDTQYF
CDR3 DNA: TGCGCCAGCAGCTTGAGTGGGAGGGGCACAGATACGCAGTATTTT
clone size: .
D gene: TRBD2
V gene: TRBV5-1
J gene: TRBJ2-3

CDR3 protein: CASSRSGGSYGYTF
CDR3 DNA: TGTGCCAGCAGCAGATCAGGGGGGAGCTATGGCTACACCTTC
clone size: few
D gene: TRBD1
V gene: TRBV6-5
J gene: TRBJ1-2

CDR3 protein: CASSLFAGSTDTQYF
CDR3 DNA: TGTGCCAGCAGCTTATTTGCAGGCAGCACAGATACGCAGTATTTT
clone size: .
D gene: .
V gene: TRBV11-2
J gene: TRBJ2-3

CDR3 protein: CASSLDRGGYGYTF
CDR3 DNA: TGTGCCAGCAGCTTAGATCGGGGGGGCTATGGCTACACCTTC
clone size: .
D gene: .
V gene: TRBV11-2
J gene: TRBJ1-2

CDR3 protein: CASSSRREGAYEQYF
CDR3 DNA: TGCGCCAGCAGCTCCCGCAGGGAAGGGGCCTACGAGCAGTACTTC
clone size: few
D gene: .
V gene: TRBV4-1
J gene: TRBJ2-7

CDR3 protein: CASSPRLAGGQSYEQYF
CDR3 DNA: TGTGCCAGCTCACCAAGACTAGCGGGGGGGCAATCCTACGAGCAGTACTTC
clone size: once
D gene: TRBD2
V gene: TRBV18
J gene: TRBJ2-7

CDR3 protein: CASSSGLAGNNEQFF
CDR3 DNA: TGCGCCAGCAGCTCCGGACTAGCGGGTAACAATGAGCAGTTCTTC
clone size: .
D gene: TRBD2
V gene: TRBV5-1
J gene: TRBJ2-1

CDR3 protein: CASSSGTLDTEAFF
CDR3 DNA: TGCGCCAGCAGCTCCGGGACTCTGGACACTGAAGCTTTCTTT
clone size: .
D gene: .
V gene: TRBV5-1
J gene: TRBJ1-1

CDR3 protein: CASSQGGEGAYEQYF
CDR3 DNA: TGTGCCAGCAGCCAAGGGGGAGAAGGAGCCTACGAGCAGTACTTC
clone size: .
D gene: .
V gene: TRBV4-2
J gene: TRBJ2-7

CDR3 protein: CASSRRSDGDTQYF
CDR3 DNA: TGTGCCAGCAGTCGGAGGTCTGACGGGGATACGCAGTATTTT
clone size: .
D gene: .
V gene: TRBV2
J gene: TRBJ2-3

CDR3 protein: CASSLRQGYEQYF
CDR3 DNA: TGTGCCAGCAGTTTAAGACAGGGTTACGAGCAGTACTTC
clone size: .
D gene: TRBD1
V gene: TRBV27
J gene: TRBJ2-7

CDR3 protein: CASSGEEGGTDTQYF
CDR3 DNA: TGTGCCAGCAGCGGAGAGGAGGGAGGCACAGATACGCAGTATTTT
clone size: .
D gene: .
V gene: TRBV7-9
J gene: TRBJ2-3